A selection of T cell receptor beta chains follows, all from one sample in a study of T-cell reconstitution after alpha-beta-depleted transplantation in children. TCRdb re-derived calls from the PCR reads in MiXCR, one entry per CDR3 protein. The sample lists fewer than 550,000 distinct CDR3 sequences, around 15% seen once, with over 25% in the top ten. Sequences were derived from PBMCs, mostly from graft donor cells, sampled 360 days after TCRalphabeta/CD19-depleted stem cell transplant. These receptors were obtained from a boy less than two years old who had a stem cell transplant for Wiskott-Aldrich syndrome, so the T cells may come from the graft donor. CDR3s include the opening cysteine and the closing phenylalanine or tryptophan. A D gene is named only where the DNA matches it firmly. A row's size may be missing; if present it is once, few, many or a size class.

D gene: TRBD2; J gene: TRBJ2-1; clone size: NA; V gene: TRBV5-1; CDR3 protein: CASGELAGGLDF; CDR3 DNA: TGCGCCAGCGGGGAGCTAGCGGGAGGATTGGACTTC
D gene: NA; J gene: TRBJ2-1; clone size: few; V gene: TRBV6-4; CDR3 protein: CASSEGVSAGFNEQFF; CDR3 DNA: TGTGCCAGCAGTGAGGGGGTGTCGGCGGGGTTCAATGAGCAGTTCTTC
D gene: NA; J gene: TRBJ2-1; clone size: few; V gene: TRBV29-1; CDR3 protein: CSVARSVRAQSLF; CDR3 DNA: TGCAGCGTGGCAAGGTCGGTCCGGGCACAGTCGCTCTTC
D gene: NA; J gene: TRBJ1-4; clone size: NA; V gene: TRBV3-1; CDR3 protein: CASSQDNRNGKLFF; CDR3 DNA: TGTGCCAGCAGCCAAGATAACAGGAATGGAAAACTGTTTTTT
D gene: TRBD1; J gene: TRBJ1-3; clone size: NA; V gene: TRBV12-3/TRBV12-4; CDR3 protein: CASSKDRAEYTIYF; CDR3 DNA: TGTGCCAGCAGTAAGGACAGGGCAGAATACACCATATATTTT
D gene: NA; J gene: TRBJ2-6; clone size: NA; V gene: TRBV10-3; CDR3 protein: CAISEGQFSGANVLTF; CDR3 DNA: TGTGCCATCAGTGAGGGGCAGTTCTCTGGGGCCAACGTCCTGACTTTC
D gene: NA; J gene: TRBJ2-3; clone size: few; V gene: TRBV20-1; CDR3 protein: CSARDLGYTQYF; CDR3 DNA: TGCAGTGCTAGAGATTTAGGGTATACGCAGTATTTT
D gene: NA; J gene: TRBJ2-3; clone size: NA; V gene: TRBV7-9; CDR3 protein: CASSLAGAGSTDTQYF; CDR3 DNA: TGTGCCAGCAGCTTAGCCGGGGCCGGTAGTACAGATACGCAGTATTTT
D gene: NA; J gene: TRBJ2-5; clone size: few; V gene: TRBV4-1; CDR3 protein: CASSQVRGLQETQYF; CDR3 DNA: TGCGCCAGCAGCCAAGTCAGGGGCCTTCAAGAGACCCAGTACTTC
D gene: TRBD2; J gene: TRBJ2-5; clone size: many; V gene: TRBV5-8; CDR3 protein: CASSLAGGKETQYF; CDR3 DNA: TGTGCCAGCAGCTTAGCGGGGGGGAAGGAGACCCAGTACTTC
D gene: TRBD2; J gene: TRBJ2-1; clone size: medium-sized; V gene: TRBV3-1; CDR3 protein: CASSQRGSGGPYNEQFF; CDR3 DNA: TGTGCCAGCAGCCAAAGAGGTAGCGGGGGACCTTACAATGAGCAGTTCTTC
D gene: TRBD1; J gene: TRBJ2-7; clone size: NA; V gene: TRBV27; CDR3 protein: CASSHGQGAYEQYF; CDR3 DNA: TGTGCCAGCAGTCACGGACAGGGGGCTTACGAGCAGTACTTC
D gene: NA; J gene: TRBJ2-7; clone size: NA; V gene: TRBV29-1; CDR3 protein: CSARTEPQSYEQYF; CDR3 DNA: TGCAGCGCAAGGACAGAACCTCAATCCTACGAGCAGTACTTC
D gene: TRBD2; J gene: TRBJ2-1; clone size: NA; V gene: TRBV12-3/TRBV12-4; CDR3 protein: CASSWFSGRVKEQFF; CDR3 DNA: TGTGCCAGCAGTTGGTTTAGCGGGAGGGTGAAGGAGCAGTTCTTC
D gene: NA; J gene: TRBJ2-7; clone size: many; V gene: TRBV10-2; CDR3 protein: CASVLGVGNYEQYF; CDR3 DNA: TGCGCCAGTGTCTTGGGGGTGGGGAACTACGAGCAGTACTTC